This TCR beta chain was identified in a study of metastatic and nonmetastatic thyroid tumors. Across the study: Across peripheral blood and tumor or nodule tissue samples taken from malignant and benign thyroid patients, the repertoires were compared with one another. Findings of the study overall: In both blood and tumor samples, TCR beta diversity was reported significantly higher for malignant than benign nodules.

The CDR3 is made up of 17 amino acids. V dropped 3 bases and J dropped 0 bases, with 16 bases sitting between them. From germline, CDR1 is MNHEY and CDR2 SMNVEV (reference sequence). Source study methods: A distant-metastasis classifier for papillary thyroid cancer was built using CDR3 differences across clinicopathological groups. TCRdb re-analyzed the PCR reads through MiXCR. TCRdb assigned the V and J calls; the authors' analysis was not used. Counted here are about 16,000 clones, 25% occurring once; the ten biggest clones make up about 16%. Thyroid surgery took place with no prior treatment in any patient. This clone was counted between two and nine times. What it binds is unknown.

The receptor was isolated from a female donor with papillary thyroid cancer or a benign thyroid nodule (not recorded which). Some clones in this sample may be carry-over from other donors' samples. The chain has TRBV27 and TRBJ2-3; no firm D call. The material sequenced was adjacent normal tissue. In DNA, the CDR3 is TGTGCCAGCAGTTTGCTAGGTACACCCTCGAGCACAGATACGCAGTATTTT. Translating it yields CASSLLGTPSSTDTQYF.